These 30 T cell receptor beta chains were sequenced from one sample in a study of shared clonotypes between healthy human individuals. The protocol was immunoSEQ multiplex PCR, while the TCRdb copy is restricted to in-frame clones and leaves out a portion. The sample has some 2,500,000 clones, over 85% seen once. The sequenced sample consisted of naive CD4+ T cells from PBMCs. Subset here: CD45RA+ positively selected. These receptors all come from a man younger than 30 in good health. Some clones in this sample may be carry-over from other donors' samples.

V gene TRBV27 combines with J gene TRBJ1-1; D is unresolved. Germline V gene lookup returns CDR1 MNHEY and CDR2 SMNVEV (reference sequence). The V end lost 5 bases, the J end lost 0 bases, and 13 bases lay between the germline ends. There are 15 residues in the CDR3. The CDR3 sequence: CASSLKTRMNTEAFF. In DNA, the CDR3 is TGTGCCAGCAGTCTCAAGACACGGATGAACACTGAAGCTTTCTTT.

This clone was observed once. The chain joins TRBV19 to TRBJ2-5; 7 bases fit TRBD2. This CDR3 region has 14 residues. V was pared by 3 bases and J by 5 bases, with 6 bases of the junction left unmatched. The germline V gene has CDR1 LNHDA and CDR2 SQIVND (reference sequence). This chain's CDR3 is CASSMREGGETQYF. CDR3 DNA sequence: TGTGCCAGTAGTATGAGGGAGGGTGGGGAGACCCAGTACTTC.

The gene calls are TRBV28 and TRBJ2-7, with 7 bases identical to TRBD1. CDR1 and CDR2 (germline): MDHEN, SYDVKM. J was trimmed by 0 bases and V by 3 bases; bases with no gene match: 5. CDR3 size: 15 residues. The CDR3, as DNA: TGTGCCAGCAGTTTCAGACAGGGATTCTCCTACGAGCAGTACTTC. Amino acids: CASSFRQGFSYEQYF.

The V gene is TRBV28, the J gene TRBJ2-2, with TRBD1 identical over 8 bases. Germline V gives CDR1 MDHEN, CDR2 SYDVKM. The CDR3 runs 16 residues. V lost 4 bases and J lost 5; bases outside the gene matches: 9. The CDR3 nucleotides read TGTGCCAGCAGTTCGGGCCGACAGGGGTGGACCGGGGAGCTGTTTTTT. Protein product: CASSSGRQGWTGELFF.

Remarks on this clone: In the same sample, other DNA sequences code for this CDR3. This chain connects TRBV5-4 to TRBJ1-1; D uncertain. V dropped 0 bases and J dropped 2 bases, with 5 bases sitting between them. Germline V CDR1 and CDR2: SGHNT, YYREEE (reference sequence). The CDR3 covers 13 residues. The CDR3 coding sequence is TGTGCCAGCAGCTTGGCCGTTAACACTGAAGCTTTCTTT. Its translation is CASSLAVNTEAFF.

This clone showed up just once. The chain uses TRBV15 and TRBJ2-7; 8 bases line up with TRBD2. Germline assignment: CDR1 LNHNV and CDR2 YYDKDF (reference sequence). CDR3 size: 20 residues. Losses at the gene ends were 0 bases for V and 3 bases for J; bases not matched to a gene: 19. CDR3 sequence reads: CATSRDPRALADEEFYEQYF. DNA for the CDR3: TGTGCCACCAGCAGAGATCCCAGAGCACTAGCGGATGAGGAGTTCTACGAGCAGTACTTC.

This CDR3 reads CASSPWDRGNTEAFF. The CDR3 DNA sequence: TGTGCCAGCAGTCCGTGGGACAGGGGGAACACTGAAGCTTTCTTT. V and J are TRBV27 and TRBJ1-1; 10 nucleotides line up with TRBD1. The germline V gene encodes CDR1 MNHEY and CDR2 SMNVEV (reference sequence). With V trimmed by 5 bases and J by 1 base, 4 bases remained unmatched. This CDR3 contains 15 residues.

This clone was found a few times. The chain has TRBV7-9 and TRBJ1-1; no definite D call. CDR3 length: 13 amino acids. Germline values: CDR1 SEHNR, CDR2 FQNEAQ (reference sequence). The V and J ends lost 7 bases and 0 bases respectively, with 9 bases between them. The CDR3 loop reads CASTGRVNTEAFF. The CDR3 nucleotides read TGTGCCAGCACTGGCCGCGTGAACACTGAAGCTTTCTTT. The entire variable domain, with the rest obtained from reference TRBV7-9 and TRBJ1-1, is as follows: DTGVSQNPRHKITKRGQNVTFRCDPISEHNRLYWYRQTLGQGPEFLTYFQNEAQLEKSRLLSDRFSAERPKGSFSTLEIQRTEQGDSAMYLCASTGRVNTEAFFGQGTRLTVV.

J is TRBJ2-1 and V is TRBV6-5; the D is unclear. Trimming removed 6 bases from V and 6 bases from J, with 15 bases in between. Germline CDR1 reads MNHEY; CDR2 reads SVGAGI. This CDR3 contains 14 residues. The CDR3 DNA reads TGTGCCAGCAGAGGCCTGACCCTTTCCAATGAGCAGTTCTTC. Translation gives CASRGLTLSNEQFF.

The chain uses TRBV30 and TRBJ2-3; D could derive from TRBD1 or TRBD2 (5 bases each). Germline values: CDR1 GTSNPN, CDR2 SVGIG (reference sequence). V lost 3 bases to trimming and J lost 5 bases, with 18 bases between them. CDR3 size: 15 residues. The CDR3 region is CAWRLGPWLGDTQYF. In DNA, the CDR3 is TGTGCCTGGAGGCTGGGACCGTGGTTAGGAGATACGCAGTATTTT.

This chain uses TRBV6-6 with TRBJ2-3; D might be TRBD2 (6 bases). Trimming pared 4 bases from V and 4 bases from J, leaving 12 bases between. Germline CDR1 and CDR2: MNHNY and SVGAGI (reference sequence). The CDR3 spans 14 residues. The CDR3 loop reads CASSSLAGSDTQYF. Here the CDR3 DNA reads TGTGCCAGCAGTTCCCTTGCGGGGTCAGATACGCAGTATTTT.

The chain uses TRBV28 and TRBJ1-5; the D gene is possibly TRBD1 (6 bases). The CDR3 extends over 16 amino acids. The ends were cut back, 3 bases at V and 2 bases at J, with 14 bases in the middle. CDR1 and CDR2 from the germline V gene are MDHEN and SYDVKM. The CDR3 region has the DNA TGTGCCAGCAGTTTCTTGGGGGCGTTTGGCAATCAGCCCCAGCATTTT. Amino acid sequence: CASSFLGAFGNQPQHF.

The chain employs TRBV23-1 and TRBJ1-5, with 8 bases lining up with TRBD1. TRBV23-1 is an ORF for which the function is uncertain. The CDR3 has 16 amino acids. V lost 2 bases and J lost 4; bases outside the gene matches: 7. CDR3 protein: CASSQVARGRNQPQHF. In nucleotides, the CDR3 is TGCGCCAGCAGTCAAGTGGCCAGGGGGCGAAATCAGCCCCAGCATTTT.

Note on this clone: In the same sample, other DNA sequences code for this CDR3. The chain employs TRBV5-1 and TRBJ2-3, with 9 bases that match TRBD2. The CDR3 covers 16 residues. The germline V gene has CDR1 SGHRS and CDR2 YFSETQ. After removal of 0 bases from V and 0 bases from J, the junction contained 2 bases not matched to a gene. Written as DNA, the CDR3 is TGCGCCAGCAGCTTGGGACTAGCGGAGAGCACAGATACGCAGTATTTT. Amino acid sequence: CASSLGLAESTDTQYF.

The V call is TRBV18, the J call TRBJ2-7; TRBD1 matches at 8 bases. The CDR3 has 15 amino acids. The trim removed 5 bases at V and 4 bases at J, leaving 10 bases unmatched. Germline loops: CDR1 KGHSH, CDR2 LQKENI. CDR3 nucleotide sequence: TGTGCCAGCTCAGAGGCAGGACAGGGTAGGTACGAGCAGTACTTC. Its protein product is CASSEAGQGRYEQYF.

V and J are TRBV6-6 and TRBJ2-5, with D perhaps TRBD2 (5 bases). Germline V gene data show CDR1 as MNHNY and CDR2 as SVGAGI (reference sequence). The V and J ends lost 0 bases and 7 bases respectively, with 12 bases between them. This CDR3 is 14 amino acids long. CDR3 amino acids: CASSYSGVGGTQYF. The DNA of the CDR3 is TGTGCCAGCAGTTACTCCGGGGTCGGTGGGACCCAGTACTTC.

This sequence joins TRBV7-2 and TRBJ1-5; weak D call: TRBD1 (5 bases). Germline V gene sequence: CDR1 SGHTA, CDR2 FQGNSA. Trimming took 5 bases from V and 7 from J, leaving 12 bases between them. This CDR3 spans 13 amino acids. The CDR3 here is CASSPSGPQPQHF. DNA for the CDR3: TGTGCCAGCAGCCCCTCGGGGCCGCAGCCCCAGCATTTT. The whole variable domain, remainder taken from reference TRBV7-2 and TRBJ1-5, is GAGVSQSPSNKVTEKGKDVELRCDPISGHTALYWYRQSLGQGLEFLIYFQGNSAPDKSGLPSDRFSAERTGGSVSTLTIQRTQQEDSAVYLCASSPSGPQPQHFGDGTRLSIL.

The chain links TRBV5-4 to TRBJ2-5; D is possibly TRBD1 (5 bases). The CDR3 totals 15 residues. Trimming cost V 2 bases and J 4 bases, with 15 bases left between them. CDR1 is SGHNT and CDR2 is YYREEE in the germline V gene (reference sequence). CDR3 nucleotides: TGTGCCAGCAGCTTACAAGGGGTCGGTGGAGAGACCCAGTACTTC. Amino acid sequence: CASSLQGVGGETQYF.

The chain combines TRBV5-1 with TRBJ2-6; D ambiguous. Germline values: CDR1 SGHRS, CDR2 YFSETQ. Trimming removed 4 bases from V and 4 bases from J, with 9 bases in between. The CDR3 spans 14 residues. For the CDR3, the DNA is TGCGCCAGCAGCCGATCGAGGGGGGCCAACGTCCTGACTTTC. Its protein is CASSRSRGANVLTF.

This clone occurred once. The genes are TRBV6-6 and TRBJ2-5; TRBD1 agrees at 9 bases. CDR1 MNHNY and CDR2 SVGAGI come from the germline V gene (reference sequence). The CDR3 sequence is 12 residues long. After removal of 6 bases from V and 5 bases from J, the junction contained 1 base not matched to a gene. The CDR3 region has the DNA TGTGCCAGCAGCGGACAGGGGGAGACCCAGTACTTC. It codes for CASSGQGETQYF.

This rearrangement joins TRBV5-4 to TRBJ2-1; 8 bases are shared with TRBD2. CDR1 is SGHNT and CDR2 is YYREEE in the germline V gene (reference sequence). Losses at the gene ends were 2 bases for V and 8 bases for J; bases not matched to a gene: 6. The CDR3 has 14 amino acids. The CDR3 region has the DNA TGTGCCAGCAGCTTCGCGGGAGGAGGGGATGAGCAGTTCTTC. Its protein product is CASSFAGGGDEQFF.

This clone was recorded only once. The V and J genes are TRBV27 and TRBJ2-3; 11 bases agree with TRBD2. Germline V gene data show CDR1 as MNHEY and CDR2 as SMNVEV (reference sequence). This CDR3 comprises 14 residues. With 11 bases clipped from V and 6 bases from J, the junction kept 10 bases outside the gene matches. The CDR3 bases are TGTGCCTCCCTCCGGCTAGCGGGAGGTGATACGCAGTATTTT. Protein: CASLRLAGGDTQYF.

The chain uses TRBV28 and TRBJ2-5; 11 nucleotides match TRBD2. This CDR3 spans 18 amino acids. CDR1 is MDHEN and CDR2 is SYDVKM in the germline V gene. With V trimmed by 3 bases and J by 1 base, 10 bases remained unmatched. Here the CDR3 DNA reads TGTGCCAGCAGTTTTGGAGTAGCGGGAGGGATAATCCAAGAGACCCAGTACTTC. It is translated as CASSFGVAGGIIQETQYF.

The V and J genes are TRBV4-1 and TRBJ2-7, with D perhaps TRBD2 (6 bases). V shed 3 bases and J shed 7 bases, with 19 bases lying between them. CDR3 size: 15 residues. Germline-derived CDR1 and CDR2 are MGHRA and YSYEKL. CDR3 DNA: TGCGCCAGCAGCCATGGCGAAGCGGGTGTTTGGGAGCAGTACTTC. The encoded protein is CASSHGEAGVWEQYF.

V usage is TRBV5-4 and J usage is TRBJ1-2, with 10 bases identical to TRBD1. The CDR3 has 15 amino acids. The ends lost 4 bases at V and 2 bases at J; junction bases unmatched: 5. Germline V gene lookup returns CDR1 SGHNT and CDR2 YYREEE (reference sequence). CDR3 amino acids: CASSGVGQGNYGYTF. The CDR3 DNA follows: TGTGCCAGCAGCGGCGTGGGACAGGGGAACTATGGCTACACCTTC.

V usage is TRBV7-3 and J usage is TRBJ2-7; 12 bases match TRBD1. The CDR3 extends over 15 amino acids. V lost 5 bases, J lost 2 bases, and 4 bases stayed unmatched. CDR1 and CDR2 (germline): SGHTA, FQGTGA. The CDR3 reads CASSPGTGGPYEQYF. CDR3 DNA: TGTGCCAGCAGCCCGGGGACAGGGGGCCCCTACGAGCAGTACTTC.

The rearrangement links TRBV28 to TRBJ1-2; 8 bases are a match to TRBD1. The CDR3 sequence is 13 residues long. After removal of 8 bases from V and 4 bases from J, the junction contained 6 bases not matched to a gene. The V gene's germline CDR1 is MDHEN and CDR2 SYDVKM. The CDR3 DNA follows: TGTGCCAGCTTACAGGGGGTGGTCTATGGCTACACCTTC. Translation gives CASLQGVVYGYTF.

The chain joins TRBV7-2 to TRBJ2-3, with TRBD2 identical over 10 bases. Germline V lookup: CDR1 SGHTA, CDR2 FQGNSA. The CDR3 length is 15 residues. Trimming took 5 bases from V and 0 from J; bases not matched to a gene: 2. The CDR3, as DNA: TGTGCCAGCAGCACTAGCGGGGCGAGCACAGATACGCAGTATTTT. This encodes CASSTSGASTDTQYF.

The rearrangement uses TRBV9 and TRBJ1-1; D is unresolved. Germline lookup yields CDR1 SGDLS and CDR2 YYNGEE. The CDR3 runs 16 residues. Between the trimmed V and J ends, which lost 4 bases and 0 bases, there was a span of 16 bases. The CDR3 here is CASSPHGATVNTEAFF. The CDR3 DNA reads TGTGCCAGCAGCCCCCATGGAGCGACGGTGAACACTGAAGCTTTCTTT.

The V call is TRBV4-1, the J call TRBJ2-6; no clear D. The V and J ends lost 4 bases and 4 bases respectively, with 11 bases between them. Germline V gene sequence: CDR1 MGHRA, CDR2 YSYEKL. The CDR3 sequence is 15 residues long. As DNA, the CDR3 is TGCGCCAGCAGCCCCCGAGCGAAAGGGGCCAACGTCCTGACTTTC. This encodes CASSPRAKGANVLTF.